A selection of T cell receptor beta chains follows, all from one sample in a study of OX40 agonist ivuxolimab in advanced cancers. The assay was immunoSEQ multiplex PCR, and TCRdb's table has in-frame clones only and misses some. The data show 75,000 to 95,000 clones, with 65% to 90% seen just once and 3.1% held by the top ten. The material was CD4+ or CD8+ T cells sorted from blood, obtained in a trial of the OX40 agonist ivuxolimab. The receptors were sampled from an adult with an advanced solid tumor such as melanoma, head and neck, liver or kidney cancer. Both conserved end residues are part of each CDR3. The D gene is left open where the match is weak. Not every row has a clone size; where given, it reads once, few, many or a size class.

abundance: -
d_gene: -
v_gene: TRBV7-8
j_gene: TRBJ1-6
CDR3nt: TGTGCCAGCAGCATGACAGGAATCCTTTCACCCCTCCACTTT
CDR3aa: CASSMTGILSPLHF

abundance: once
d_gene: TRBD1
v_gene: TRBV19
j_gene: TRBJ1-2
CDR3nt: TGTGCCAGTAGTACAAGGACAGGGCCGTCTTACTATGGCTACACCTTC
CDR3aa: CASSTRTGPSYYGYTF

abundance: once
d_gene: -
v_gene: TRBV7-3
j_gene: TRBJ1-1
CDR3nt: TGTGCCAGCAGCTTAACAGGGTCTCACATGAACACTGAAGCTTTCTTT
CDR3aa: CASSLTGSHMNTEAFF

abundance: many
d_gene: -
v_gene: TRBV7-9
j_gene: TRBJ2-7
CDR3nt: TGTGCCAGCAGTCCTCGGGGTAGCGGCTCCTACGAGCAGTACTTC
CDR3aa: CASSPRGSGSYEQYF

abundance: -
d_gene: TRBD1
v_gene: TRBV6-5
j_gene: TRBJ2-1
CDR3nt: TGTGCCAGCAGTTACTCACCCCGGACAGGGTACGAGCAGTTCTTC
CDR3aa: CASSYSPRTGYEQFF

abundance: -
d_gene: -
v_gene: TRBV25-1
j_gene: TRBJ2-4
CDR3nt: TGTGCCAGCAGTGTACAGGGAGGAAACATTCAGTACTTC
CDR3aa: CASSVQGGNIQYF

abundance: -
d_gene: TRBD2
v_gene: TRBV6-6
j_gene: TRBJ2-7
CDR3nt: TGTGCCAGCAGCCCCGGGACTAGCGGACTCTACGAGCAGTACTTC
CDR3aa: CASSPGTSGLYEQYF

abundance: -
d_gene: -
v_gene: TRBV29-1
j_gene: TRBJ2-5
CDR3nt: TGCAGCGTCGGGGAGACCCAGTACTTC
CDR3aa: CSVGETQYF

abundance: -
d_gene: -
v_gene: TRBV6-5
j_gene: TRBJ2-7
CDR3nt: TGTGCCAGCAGTTACTCGAAGGAGGGGGTCTACGAGCAGTACTTC
CDR3aa: CASSYSKEGVYEQYF

abundance: -
d_gene: -
v_gene: TRBV10-3
j_gene: TRBJ1-1
CDR3nt: TGTGCCATCAGTGGACAGCAGGACACTGAAGCTTTCTTT
CDR3aa: CAISGQQDTEAFF

abundance: -
d_gene: -
v_gene: TRBV6-1
j_gene: TRBJ2-2
CDR3nt: TGTGCCAGCAGTCCTCGCCACTTAGACGGGGAGCTGTTTTTT
CDR3aa: CASSPRHLDGELFF

abundance: -
d_gene: -
v_gene: TRBV5-1
j_gene: TRBJ2-1
CDR3nt: TGCGCCAGCAGCTCCAACGGACACCTTCCCAATGAGCAGTTCTTC
CDR3aa: CASSSNGHLPNEQFF

abundance: -
d_gene: -
v_gene: TRBV14
j_gene: TRBJ1-3
CDR3nt: TGTGCCAGCAGCCAAGTTCGTGGAAACACCATATATTTT
CDR3aa: CASSQVRGNTIYF

abundance: once
d_gene: -
v_gene: TRBV19
j_gene: TRBJ1-4
CDR3nt: TGTGCCAGTACCGAAATCCTTTTGACCCGAACGGGGGAAAAACTGTTTTTT
CDR3aa: CASTEILLTRTGEKLFF

abundance: -
d_gene: -
v_gene: TRBV7-9
j_gene: TRBJ2-7
CDR3nt: TGTGCCAGCAGTCATAACATCCTGGCGCAGTACTTC
CDR3aa: CASSHNILAQYF

abundance: -
d_gene: -
v_gene: TRBV7-9
j_gene: TRBJ1-4
CDR3nt: TGTGCCAGCAGCCACAATAGCAGGACGGGAGGGGAAAAACTGTTTTTT
CDR3aa: CASSHNSRTGGEKLFF

abundance: once
d_gene: -
v_gene: TRBV5-4
j_gene: TRBJ1-2
CDR3nt: TGTGCCAGCAGCTCTGTCTCTCAGGGGAAACATGGCTACACCTTC
CDR3aa: CASSSVSQGKHGYTF

abundance: -
d_gene: -
v_gene: TRBV11-3
j_gene: TRBJ2-5
CDR3nt: TGTGCCAGCAGCCTATTGGAGACCCAGTACTTC
CDR3aa: CASSLLETQYF

abundance: -
d_gene: TRBD2
v_gene: TRBV7-3
j_gene: TRBJ2-1
CDR3nt: TGTGCCAGCAGTAGCGGGACACGGTACAATGAGCAGTTCTTC
CDR3aa: CASSSGTRYNEQFF

abundance: -
d_gene: TRBD2
v_gene: TRBV6-6
j_gene: TRBJ2-7
CDR3nt: TGTGCCAGCAGGAGGGGGACTAGCCAGAAAGAGCAGTACTTC
CDR3aa: CASRRGTSQKEQYF

abundance: -
d_gene: -
v_gene: TRBV11-2
j_gene: TRBJ1-6
CDR3nt: TGTGCCACCAGAAGTAGGCCCTCAGGATATAATTCACCCCTCCACTTT
CDR3aa: CATRSRPSGYNSPLHF

abundance: -
d_gene: -
v_gene: TRBV5-1
j_gene: TRBJ2-2
CDR3nt: TGCGCCAGCAGCCCCCCGGCGGGGAATACCGGGGAGCTGTTTTTT
CDR3aa: CASSPPAGNTGELFF

abundance: -
d_gene: -
v_gene: TRBV11-2
j_gene: TRBJ2-7
CDR3nt: TGTGCCAGCAGCTTAGATTATTTCGAGAGGCACTTC
CDR3aa: CASSLDYFERHF

abundance: few
d_gene: -
v_gene: TRBV14
j_gene: TRBJ2-7
CDR3nt: TGTGCCAGCAGCCAAGGGACTAAGCAGTACTTC
CDR3aa: CASSQGTKQYF

abundance: -
d_gene: -
v_gene: TRBV10-3
j_gene: TRBJ1-4
CDR3nt: TGTGCCATCAGTGAGACATCCCCTCCAACAGGGCGTGCAACTAATGAAAAACTGTTTTTT
CDR3aa: CAISETSPPTGRATNEKLFF

abundance: -
d_gene: -
v_gene: TRBV23-1
j_gene: TRBJ1-2
CDR3nt: TGCGCCAGCAGTCATTTTACCCCGGCAGGTGGGGGCTATGGCTACACCTTC
CDR3aa: CASSHFTPAGGGYGYTF

abundance: -
d_gene: -
v_gene: TRBV27
j_gene: TRBJ1-5
CDR3nt: TGTGCCAGCAGCGGGGAAGAACTCCACTCATTGATTCAGCCCCAGCATTTT
CDR3aa: CASSGEELHSLIQPQHF

abundance: -
d_gene: -
v_gene: TRBV13
j_gene: TRBJ2-7
CDR3nt: TGTGCCAGCAGCTCGAGCCAGCGTCGGGGGAAAACCTACGAGCAGTACTTC
CDR3aa: CASSSSQRRGKTYEQYF

abundance: -
d_gene: TRBD2
v_gene: TRBV2
j_gene: TRBJ2-1
CDR3nt: TGTGCCATCGTCGGAACTAGCGGGGGCTACAATGAGCAGTTCTTC
CDR3aa: CAIVGTSGGYNEQFF

abundance: -
d_gene: -
v_gene: TRBV7-9
j_gene: TRBJ2-2
CDR3nt: TGTGCCATTCAGGCGGCCGGGGGAAACACCGGGGAGCTGTTTTTT
CDR3aa: CAIQAAGGNTGELFF

abundance: -
d_gene: -
v_gene: TRBV6-6
j_gene: TRBJ2-5
CDR3nt: TGTGCCAGCAGTCCCGACAGGAAAGGGACCCAGTACTTC
CDR3aa: CASSPDRKGTQYF

abundance: -
d_gene: -
v_gene: TRBV5-4
j_gene: TRBJ1-4
CDR3nt: TGTGCCAGCAGCTCACGACCAGGAGCAACTAATGAAAAACTGTTTTTT
CDR3aa: CASSSRPGATNEKLFF

abundance: -
d_gene: TRBD2
v_gene: TRBV7-6
j_gene: TRBJ2-3
CDR3nt: TGTGCCAGCAGCTTAGCGCGCGGGAGCGGCACAGATACGCAGTATTTT
CDR3aa: CASSLARGSGTDTQYF

abundance: few
d_gene: TRBD1
v_gene: TRBV5-1
j_gene: TRBJ1-2
CDR3nt: TGCGCCAGCAGCCCGGGACAGCTCGACTATGGCTACACCTTC
CDR3aa: CASSPGQLDYGYTF

abundance: -
d_gene: TRBD1
v_gene: TRBV15
j_gene: TRBJ2-7
CDR3nt: TGTGCCACCAGCAGAGATCGAACACAGGGGGCGGCGTCCTACGAGCAGTACTTC
CDR3aa: CATSRDRTQGAASYEQYF

abundance: -
d_gene: TRBD1
v_gene: TRBV25-1
j_gene: TRBJ1-2
CDR3nt: TGTGCCAGCAGTGAATACAATTGGGAGGGGGCGGGCTATGGCTACACCTTC
CDR3aa: CASSEYNWEGAGYGYTF

abundance: -
d_gene: TRBD1
v_gene: TRBV7-4
j_gene: TRBJ1-5
CDR3nt: TGTGCCAGCAGCTATGGGACAGTTGGCAATCAGCCCCAGCATTTT
CDR3aa: CASSYGTVGNQPQHF

abundance: -
d_gene: TRBD2
v_gene: TRBV6-1
j_gene: TRBJ2-3
CDR3nt: TGTGCCAGCAGTGGCAGCGGGGGAGTTTGGACAGATACGCAGTATTTT
CDR3aa: CASSGSGGVWTDTQYF

abundance: once
d_gene: TRBD1
v_gene: TRBV5-4
j_gene: TRBJ1-1
CDR3nt: TGTGCCAGCAGCGGGAGGGACAGAGGAGGTTTGAACACTGAAGCTTTCTTT
CDR3aa: CASSGRDRGGLNTEAFF

abundance: -
d_gene: -
v_gene: TRBV6-5
j_gene: TRBJ1-2
CDR3nt: TGTGCCAGCAGTGACCACAGGGTGGGCTACACCTTC
CDR3aa: CASSDHRVGYTF

abundance: -
d_gene: -
v_gene: TRBV6-6
j_gene: TRBJ1-1
CDR3nt: TGTGCCAGCAGTTCGGACAGATTTAACACTGAAGCTTTCTTT
CDR3aa: CASSSDRFNTEAFF

abundance: -
d_gene: -
v_gene: TRBV6-1
j_gene: TRBJ1-2
CDR3nt: TGTGCCAGCCCCGACCGGCAGGGAGAGGTTTATGGCTACACCTTC
CDR3aa: CASPDRQGEVYGYTF

abundance: -
d_gene: TRBD1
v_gene: TRBV19
j_gene: TRBJ1-2
CDR3nt: TGTGCCAGTAGTATCGGGGGCAGGGGGTATGGCTACACCTTC
CDR3aa: CASSIGGRGYGYTF

abundance: -
d_gene: TRBD2
v_gene: TRBV11-3
j_gene: TRBJ2-4
CDR3nt: TGTGCCAGCAGCTTACGCGTGGCGGGAGGGGCCAAAAACATTCAGTACTTC
CDR3aa: CASSLRVAGGAKNIQYF

abundance: -
d_gene: -
v_gene: TRBV19
j_gene: TRBJ2-1
CDR3nt: TGTGCCAGTAGTGGGCCGGGACGAGGCTACTACAATGAGCAGTTCTTC
CDR3aa: CASSGPGRGYYNEQFF

abundance: -
d_gene: TRBD2
v_gene: TRBV5-1
j_gene: TRBJ2-5
CDR3nt: TGCGCCAGCAGCCGGGGGGGAGAGACCCAGTACTTC
CDR3aa: CASSRGGETQYF